This T cell receptor (beta chain) derives from a study of shared clonotypes between healthy human individuals. Overall study context: Plates per donor: three CD4 naive, three CD4 memory, two CD8 naive, one CD8 memory.

Investigators spread the genomic DNA of each subset evenly over several immunoSEQ plates. Generated by immunoSEQ multiplex PCR, the TCRdb table keeps only in-frame clones and is missing some. Altogether 800,000 to 950,000 clones are present, about 96% being singletons, with the ten largest covering less than 0.25%. Naive CD8 cells, CD45RO-negative and positively selected for CCR7, excluded terminally differentiated effector memory CD45RA+ cells. Free of recent acute infections or vaccinations, the donors were healthy HIV-negative adults. V lost 1 base to trimming and J lost 2 bases; unmatched junction nucleotides: 6. Germline lookup yields CDR1 SGDLS and CDR2 YYNGEE. The CDR3 totals 16 residues.

This chain links TRBV9 with TRBJ2-1; 7 bases map to TRBD2. Sequencing used naive CD8+ T cells sorted from blood. This sequence originates from a man younger than 45 in good health. CDR3 sequence reads: CASSVLAGAAYNEQFF. Here the CDR3 DNA reads TGTGCCAGCAGCGTATTGGCGGGAGCTGCCTACAATGAGCAGTTCTTC.